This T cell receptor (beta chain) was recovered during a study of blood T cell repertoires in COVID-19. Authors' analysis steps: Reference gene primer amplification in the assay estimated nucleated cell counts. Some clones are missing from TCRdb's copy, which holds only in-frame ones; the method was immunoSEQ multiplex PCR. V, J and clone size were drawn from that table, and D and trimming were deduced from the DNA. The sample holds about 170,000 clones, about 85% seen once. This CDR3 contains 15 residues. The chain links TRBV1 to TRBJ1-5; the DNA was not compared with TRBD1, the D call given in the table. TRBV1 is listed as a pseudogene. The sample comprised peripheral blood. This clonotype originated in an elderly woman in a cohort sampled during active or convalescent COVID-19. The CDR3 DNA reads TGCACCAGCAGGGGACAGGGTGATAGCAATCAGCCCCAGCATTTT. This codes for CTSRGQGDSNQPQHF.